This is a list of T cell receptor beta chains from one sample in a study of CD8 T cells in Susac syndrome. TCRdb processed the immunoSEQ multiplex PCR reads anew with MiXCR; each CDR3 protein has one entry. The sample shows about 150,000 distinct CDR3 sequences, around 95% of them seen only once. Source material: CD8+ T cells from PBMCs. Source of these receptors: a human donor with multiple sclerosis. The CDR3 runs from the conserved cysteine through the conserved F or W. D genes are given only for firm matches. A clone size is listed for some rows: how often the clone was seen (once, few, many), or a class if it is expanded.

TGCAGCGTTGAGGACGAGATCTACGAGCAGTACTTC CSVEDEIYEQYF TRBJ2-7 12 TRBV29-1 - -
TGTGCCAGCAGTTGGGACAGCCCCTCCTACAATGAGCAGTTCTTC CASSWDSPSYNEQFF TRBJ2-1 15 TRBV6-2/TRBV6-3 TRBD1 -
TGTGCCAGCAGCCCTGACAGGGGGCAGGAAGAGACCCAGTACTTC CASSPDRGQEETQYF TRBJ2-5 15 TRBV12-3/TRBV12-4 TRBD1 -
TGTGCCAGCAGTTTGAAATCCCGATACGAGCAGTACTTC CASSLKSRYEQYF TRBJ2-7 13 TRBV12-3/TRBV12-4 - -
TGTGCCACCAGCAGAGATCGGTCGAACACTGAAGCTTTCTTT CATSRDRSNTEAFF TRBJ1-1 14 TRBV15 - -
TGTGCCAGCAGAGCTCACCGGGACAGCAGAGCCTACGAGCAGTACTTC CASRAHRDSRAYEQYF TRBJ2-7 16 TRBV6-6 TRBD1 -
TGTGCCTGGAGTGTACTCGCGGGGGGATACAATGAGCAGTTCTTC CAWSVLAGGYNEQFF TRBJ2-1 15 TRBV30 TRBD2 -
TGCGCCAGCAGCCCAATCGAACCCTTTCCAGCCCAGCATTTT CASSPIEPFPAQHF TRBJ1-5 14 TRBV4-1 - -
TGTGCCAGCAGCCTACCCTCGGCGGGGAGAATCACAGATACGCAGTATTTT CASSLPSAGRITDTQYF TRBJ2-3 17 TRBV9 - -
TGTGCCAGCAGCGAAATCTACGGGACAGGTTTCAATGAGCAGTTCTTC CASSEIYGTGFNEQFF TRBJ2-1 16 TRBV21-1 - -
TGTGCCAGCAGTTTCCCGGGTTCTGAGCAGTTCTTC CASSFPGSEQFF TRBJ2-1 12 TRBV27 - -
TGTGCCAGTAGTAGTGAGGGAACCGAGCAGTACTTC CASSSEGTEQYF TRBJ2-7 12 TRBV19 - once
TGTGCCAGCAGTGAAAACGACAGGGAGAACACTGAAGCTTTCTTT CASSENDRENTEAFF TRBJ1-1 15 TRBV25-1 TRBD1 -
TGTGCCAGCAGTTACTCCCAGAGCTCACCCCTCCACTTT CASSYSQSSPLHF TRBJ1-6 13 TRBV6-5 - -
TGCAGTGCTAGATATCAAGGGGATACGCAGTATTTT CSARYQGDTQYF TRBJ2-3 12 TRBV20-1 - -
TGTGCCAGCAGCTTGGATCCTCCAGCAGATACGCAGTATTTT CASSLDPPADTQYF TRBJ2-3 14 TRBV5-4 - -
TGTGCCAGCAGCCCGACCAACCAGGTTGGCTACACCTTC CASSPTNQVGYTF TRBJ1-2 13 TRBV7-9 - -
TGTGCCAGCAGCTTAGGCCTAGGCAGGGAAGCTTTCTTT CASSLGLGREAFF TRBJ1-1 13 TRBV13 - -
TGTGCCAGCAGGGAGACAGGAGGGCGCATTCAGTACTTC CASRETGGRIQYF TRBJ2-4 13 TRBV5-6 - -
TGCAGCGTTCCGGGACTAGGACACTACAATGAGCAGTTCTTC CSVPGLGHYNEQFF TRBJ2-1 14 TRBV29-1 TRBD2 -
TGTGCCAGCAGCCGAGCCTCTAGCGGAGAGACCCAGTACTTC CASSRASSGETQYF TRBJ2-5 14 TRBV14 TRBD2 -
TGTGCCAGCATTTCGGACACGGATGGCTACACCTTC CASISDTDGYTF TRBJ1-2 12 TRBV6-5 - -
TGTGCCTGGAGTACGGGGACGTCTGAAGCTTTCTTT CAWSTGTSEAFF TRBJ1-1 12 TRBV30 - -
TGTGCCAGCAGCCTGCACCAAGGGACAGGGTTTCACTACGAGCAGTACTTC CASSLHQGTGFHYEQYF TRBJ2-7 17 TRBV3-1 TRBD1 -
TGTGCCAGCAGCGGAGGGGGCGCCCCTTACTACGAGCAGTACTTC CASSGGGAPYYEQYF TRBJ2-7 15 TRBV11-2 - -
TGTGCCAGCAGCCTTAGAGAGGGGGCGTTTAACAATGAGCAGTTCTTC CASSLREGAFNNEQFF TRBJ2-1 16 TRBV9 TRBD1 once
TGCAGTGCTAGAGGATCGACTGGTTACAATGAGCAGTTCTTC CSARGSTGYNEQFF TRBJ2-1 14 TRBV20-1 - -
TGTGCCATCAGTGAGCGGGGACGGAGTGAAACGCAGTATTTT CAISERGRSETQYF TRBJ2-3 14 TRBV10-3 - once
TGTGCCTGGAGTGTAGGGGGGACCGTCTATGGCTACACCTTC CAWSVGGTVYGYTF TRBJ1-2 14 TRBV30 - -
TGTGCCAGCAGTTATACAGCTGAGAACACTGAAGCTTTCTTT CASSYTAENTEAFF TRBJ1-1 14 TRBV6-2/TRBV6-3 - -
TGTGCCAGCAGCTTAAACCCGGAAGGGAATGAGCAGTTCTTC CASSLNPEGNEQFF TRBJ2-1 14 TRBV7-6 - -
TGTGCCAGCAGCCCTTCGCGGGGGGGCCAAGAGACCCAGTACTTC CASSPSRGGQETQYF TRBJ2-5 15 TRBV6-2/TRBV6-3 TRBD2 -
TGTGCCAGCAGTAATAGAGCCTACGAGCAGTACTTC CASSNRAYEQYF TRBJ2-7 12 TRBV7-9 - -
TGTGCCAGCAGCCAGGGGCTCGGGGGCTACACCTTC CASSQGLGGYTF TRBJ1-2 12 TRBV14 - -
TGTGCCAGCAGCCAAGCACCGGGCACAGATACGCAGTATTTT CASSQAPGTDTQYF TRBJ2-3 14 TRBV3-1 - -
TGTGCCTGGAGTGGGGCACCCGGCGATGGCTACACCTTC CAWSGAPGDGYTF TRBJ1-2 13 TRBV30 - -
TGCGCCAGCAGCCACGGACAGCTCAATGAGCAGTTCTTC CASSHGQLNEQFF TRBJ2-1 13 TRBV4-1 - -
TGCAGTGCTCCGAACCACCAGGGGATCGACGAGCAGTACTTC CSAPNHQGIDEQYF TRBJ2-7 14 TRBV20-1 - -
TGCGCCAGCAGCCAAGATTTGGGGCAGGGTGCCTACAATGAGCAGTTCTTC CASSQDLGQGAYNEQFF TRBJ2-1 17 TRBV4-1 - -
TGTGCCAGCAGCCGATACCGACTAGCGGGGCCCTACGAGCAGTACTTC CASSRYRLAGPYEQYF TRBJ2-7 16 TRBV12-3/TRBV12-4 TRBD2 -
TGTGCCTCTAACAAAGGGGTGATCTCCTACGAGCAGTACTTC CASNKGVISYEQYF TRBJ2-7 14 TRBV30 - -
TGTGCCAGCAGCGTAAACGGGGCCCAAGAGACCCAGTACTTC CASSVNGAQETQYF TRBJ2-5 14 TRBV9 - -
TGTGCCAGCAGTGAAGCCTCCTGGGACGGATACGAGCAGTACTTC CASSEASWDGYEQYF TRBJ2-7 15 TRBV2 - -
TGTGCCAGCAGTTTACTGCGAGGGCCCCAGCATTTT CASSLLRGPQHF TRBJ1-5 12 TRBV28 - -
TGTGCCAGCAGTTTCCAGGGAGCGGGGAACACAGATACGCAGTATTTT CASSFQGAGNTDTQYF TRBJ2-3 16 TRBV12-3/TRBV12-4 TRBD2 once
TGCAGCGTTGAGCTACTCCGGACGGCCGAGTATGAGCAGTTCTTC CSVELLRTAEYEQFF TRBJ2-1 15 TRBV29-1 - -
TGCAGCGTCGGGACAGGGGACACCGGGGAGCTGTTTTTT CSVGTGDTGELFF TRBJ2-2 13 TRBV29-1 TRBD1 -
TGCAGTGCAAGGACTCTAACCTACTTAAACTCCTACAATGAGCAGTTCTTC CSARTLTYLNSYNEQFF TRBJ2-1 17 TRBV20-1 - -
TGTGCCAGCAGTGACGGGGTGCAAGAGACCCAGTACTTC CASSDGVQETQYF TRBJ2-5 13 TRBV28 - -
TGTGCCAGCAGCTTCGTATCAGCGGGATCCGACGAGCAGTACTTC CASSFVSAGSDEQYF TRBJ2-7 15 TRBV7-3 TRBD2 few